This T cell receptor (beta chain) was found in a study of shared clonotypes between healthy human individuals. Study-wide results and caveats: Naive subsets typically showed greater estimated richness than memory subsets.

Only in-frame clones appear in the TCRdb table, and some are missing; sequencing was by immunoSEQ multiplex PCR. The repertoire consists of roughly 1 million clones, with roughly 80% occurring once and the leading ten covering 1.2% to 1.5%. The germline V and J ends were trimmed by 9 bases and 6 bases, with 15 bases remaining between them. The CDR3 consists of 13 residues. Germline V lookup: CDR1 KGHSH, CDR2 LQKENI. Regarding this clone: Its antigen is not known.

Input material: memory CD4+ T cells sorted from blood. Noted subset: CD45RA-negative fraction. The chain uses TRBV18 and TRBJ2-1, with D perhaps TRBD2 (5 bases). This TCR came from a man younger than 35 in good health. As DNA, the CDR3 is TGTGCCAGTCTAGCTCAGAATGGCAATGAGCAGTTCTTC. The encoded protein is CASLAQNGNEQFF.